The 18 T cell receptor beta chains reported below all come from one sample, sequenced in a study of T cell changes during pregnancy in multiple sclerosis. Assay: immunoSEQ multiplex PCR; the TCRdb copy retains only in-frame clones and omits some. The table includes 45,000 to 55,000 clones, roughly nine tenths detected once. The material was peripheral blood, obtained in the first trimester of pregnancy. The receptors come from a female donor in good health, enrolled as a control in a pregnancy study.

The chain combines TRBV7-9 with TRBJ2-6; no clear D gene. The V end lost 3 bases, the J end lost 0 bases, and 6 bases lay between the germline ends. CDR1 is SEHNR, CDR2 FQNEAQ, per germline (reference sequence). The CDR3 totals 15 residues. The CDR3 region is CASSLSGSGANVLTF. CDR3 bases: TGTGCCAGCAGCTTGTCCGGCTCTGGGGCCAACGTCCTGACTTTC.

The chain couples TRBV28 to TRBJ2-1; D call uncertain. CDR3 length: 15 residues. Germline CDR1 MDHEN, CDR2 SYDVKM. V lost 2 bases to trimming and J lost 10 bases, with 18 bases between them. This CDR3 reads CASSLPRLAPEEQFF. The CDR3, as DNA: TGTGCCAGCAGTTTACCCCGACTCGCTCCTGAGGAGCAGTTCTTC.

V gene TRBV6-4 combines with J gene TRBJ1-1, with D perhaps TRBD1 (5 bases). CDR1 and CDR2 (germline): MRHNA, SNTAGT. The CDR3 totals 13 residues. Trimming stripped 5 bases from V and 3 bases from J, with 10 bases between. The CDR3 is CASSRGTDTEAFF. In nucleotides, the CDR3 is TGTGCCAGCAGTCGGGGGACGGACACTGAAGCTTTCTTT.

The chain combines TRBV7-6 with TRBJ1-5, with D uncertain. The V gene's germline CDR1 is SGHVS and CDR2 FNYEAQ. The CDR3 sequence is 13 residues long. Trimming took off 5 bases at V and 9 bases at J, with 14 bases between the two ends. CDR3 sequence reads: CASSRSSERPQHF. DNA for the CDR3: TGTGCCAGCAGCAGGAGTTCCGAACGGCCCCAGCATTTT.

The rearrangement joins TRBV6-5 to TRBJ1-2; 7 bases line up with TRBD1. The J segment lost 5 bases and the V segment lost 4 bases, leaving 10 bases of the junction unmatched. CDR1 MNHEY and CDR2 SVGAGI come from the germline V gene. The CDR3 consists of 15 residues. The DNA of the CDR3 is TGTGCCAGCAGTTCCCCCTCGGGACAGAAATATGGCTACACCTTC. It codes for CASSSPSGQKYGYTF.

The chain employs TRBV30 and TRBJ2-2; D is unresolved. Germline CDR1 and CDR2: GTSNPN and SVGIG (reference sequence). V dropped 4 bases and J dropped 3 bases, with 9 bases sitting between them. The CDR3 has 13 amino acids. CDR3 in amino acids: CAWTKPHTGELFF. CDR3 DNA: TGTGCCTGGACGAAGCCCCACACCGGGGAGCTGTTTTTT.

This clone was detected a few times. J is TRBJ1-1 and V is TRBV2; 7 bases align to TRBD1. The CDR3 length is 13 residues. CDR1 is SNHLY, CDR2 FYNNEI, per germline. V lost 4 bases to trimming and J lost 3 bases; unmatched junction nucleotides: 2. The CDR3 region is CASSGGQYTEAFF. CDR3 nucleotides: TGTGCCAGCAGTGGGGGACAGTACACTGAAGCTTTCTTT.

The chain couples TRBV27 to TRBJ2-5, with TRBD1 as a possible D gene (6 bases). Germline V gene data show CDR1 as MNHEY and CDR2 as SMNVEV (reference sequence). The V end was cut by 4 bases, the J end by 4 bases, with 13 bases between. The CDR3 is 14 amino acids. Here the CDR3 DNA reads TGTGCCAGCAGTTCCCCCGGACAGCTAGAGACCCAGTACTTC. Its translation: CASSSPGQLETQYF.

The V gene is TRBV28, the J gene TRBJ2-7; 9 bases are shared with TRBD1. Per the germline V gene, CDR1 is MDHEN and CDR2 is SYDVKM. This CDR3 is 16 amino acids long. The junction had 11 bases not matched to a gene; V was cut back by 5 bases and J by 3 bases. CDR3 sequence reads: CASSHIPGTGNYEQYF. The DNA for the CDR3 is TGTGCCAGCAGTCACATCCCCGGGACAGGGAACTACGAGCAGTACTTC.

Only one count was recorded for this clone. This chain joins TRBV19 and TRBJ1-3, with a possible D match to TRBD1 (6 bases). Germline V gene sequence: CDR1 LNHDA, CDR2 SQIVND (reference sequence). V was cut by 7 bases and J by 0 bases, with 10 bases left in between. The CDR3 has 14 amino acids. The CDR3 sequence: CASTRGGSGNTIYF. Here the CDR3 DNA reads TGTGCCAGTACCAGGGGTGGCTCTGGAAACACCATATATTTT.

This clone was seen only a few times. In DNA form, the CDR3 reads TGTGCCAGCACCCACTCTGGGGCCAACGTCCTGACTTTC. Encoded protein: CASTHSGANVLTF. This rearrangement joins TRBV7-2 to TRBJ2-6; D gene uncertain. The ends were cut back, 7 bases at V and 0 bases at J, with 4 bases in the middle. Germline values: CDR1 SGHTA, CDR2 FQGNSA. This CDR3 region has 13 residues. Supplemented by reference TRBV7-2 and TRBJ2-6, the full variable domain reads GAGVSQSPSNKVTEKGKDVELRCDPISGHTALYWYRQSLGQGLEFLIYFQGNSAPDKSGLPSDRFSAERTGGSVSTLTIQRTQQEDSAVYLCASTHSGANVLTFGAGSRLTVL.

This chain's CDR3 is CASSQVFGDTIYF. CDR3 coding DNA: TGTGCCAGCAGCCAAGTTTTCGGAGACACCATATATTTT. This chain connects TRBV14 to TRBJ1-3; no reliable D call. CDR1 is SGHDN and CDR2 is FVKESK in the germline V gene. The CDR3 sequence is 13 residues long. Trimming took off 1 base at V and 8 bases at J, with 9 bases between the two ends. Complete variable domain (other parts from reference TRBV14 and TRBJ1-3): EAGVTQFPSHSVIEKGQTVTLRCDPISGHDNLYWYRRVMGKEIKFLLHFVKESKQDESGMPNNRFLAERTGGTYSTLKVQPAELEDSGVYFCASSQVFGDTIYFGEGSWLTVV.

V is TRBV28 and J is TRBJ1-5, with D possibly matching TRBD1 (5 bases). The germline V gene has CDR1 MDHEN and CDR2 SYDVKM. The CDR3 is 14 residues long. Trimming cost V 8 bases and J 1 base, with 12 bases left between them. The CDR3 here is CASADSQSNQPQHF. In nucleotides, the CDR3 is TGTGCCAGCGCCGACAGTCAGAGCAATCAGCCCCAGCATTTT.

This chain connects TRBV6-5 to TRBJ1-4, with a possible D match to TRBD1 (5 bases). CDR3 length equals 15 residues. V dropped 6 bases and J dropped 4 bases, with 15 bases sitting between them. CDR1 and CDR2 (germline): MNHEY, SVGAGI. The CDR3 bases are TGTGCCAGCAGCAAACACGGGGGAGGTAATGAAAAACTGTTTTTT. Protein sequence: CASSKHGGGNEKLFF.

This chain uses TRBV6-1 with TRBJ1-5; D is uncertain. The ends were cut back, 2 bases at V and 4 bases at J, with 18 bases in the middle. Germline CDR1 reads MNHNS; CDR2 reads SASEGT. This CDR3 has 17 amino acids. As DNA, the CDR3 is TGTGCCAGCAGTGAAATAAAAGGGCGAGGAGGGAATCAGCCCCAGCATTTT. Translated, it gives CASSEIKGRGGNQPQHF.

V and J are TRBV28 and TRBJ2-3; the D gene is possibly TRBD2 (5 bases). Germline values: CDR1 MDHEN, CDR2 SYDVKM. CDR3 length: 14 amino acids. With 6 bases removed from V and 2 bases from J, the gap between germline ends came to 12 bases. The DNA of the CDR3 is TGTGCCAGCAGGGAGAGCGGAAACACAGATACGCAGTATTTT. The encoded protein is CASRESGNTDTQYF.

The V and J genes are TRBV28 and TRBJ1-2; D might be TRBD1 (6 bases). The CDR3 is made up of 11 amino acids. Trimming stripped 5 bases from V and 6 bases from J, with 7 bases between. CDR1 is MDHEN, CDR2 SYDVKM, per germline. CDR3 nucleotide sequence: TGTGCCAGCAGTCCAGGGGATGGCTACACCTTC. Protein: CASSPGDGYTF.

The gene calls are TRBV2 and TRBJ2-1; TRBD2 matches 7 bases. From germline, CDR1 is SNHLY and CDR2 FYNNEI. This CDR3 spans 14 amino acids. Trimming cost V 8 bases and J 4 bases; bases outside gene matches: 8. CDR3 amino acids: CASGGEIGYNEQFF. In DNA, the CDR3 is TGTGCCAGCGGGGGGGAGATAGGGTACAATGAGCAGTTCTTC.